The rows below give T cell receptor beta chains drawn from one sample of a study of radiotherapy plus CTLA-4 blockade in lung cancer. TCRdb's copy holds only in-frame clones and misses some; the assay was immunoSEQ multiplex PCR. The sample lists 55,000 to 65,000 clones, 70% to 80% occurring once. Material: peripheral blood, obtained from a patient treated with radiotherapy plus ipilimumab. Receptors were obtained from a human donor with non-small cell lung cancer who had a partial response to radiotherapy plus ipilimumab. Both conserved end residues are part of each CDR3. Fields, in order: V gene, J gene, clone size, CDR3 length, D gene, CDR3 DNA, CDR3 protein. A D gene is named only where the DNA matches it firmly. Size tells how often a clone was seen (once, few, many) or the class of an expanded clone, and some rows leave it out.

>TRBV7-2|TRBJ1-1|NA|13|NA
TGTGCCAGCAGCTTCCAAAACAGGGCTGAAGCTTTCTTT
CASSFQNRAEAFF
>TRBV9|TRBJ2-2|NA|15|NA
TGTGCCAGCAGCGTAGATCCCTCCAACACCGGGGAGCTGTTTTTT
CASSVDPSNTGELFF
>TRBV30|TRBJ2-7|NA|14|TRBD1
TGTGCCTGGAAAGGGAACACAGGGGCCCGGGAGCAGTACTTC
CAWKGNTGAREQYF
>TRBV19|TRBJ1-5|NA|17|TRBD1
TGTGCCAGTAGTTTTAGACTGGGACAGGGGGCAAGTCAGCCCCGGCATTTT
CASSFRLGQGASQPRHF
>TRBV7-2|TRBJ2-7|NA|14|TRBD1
TGTGCCAGCAGCTTAGGGGACAGGGTCTACGAGCAGTACTTC
CASSLGDRVYEQYF
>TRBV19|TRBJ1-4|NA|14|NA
TGTGCCAGTAGTATTGAGCGTGGGAATGAAAAACTGTTTTTT
CASSIERGNEKLFF
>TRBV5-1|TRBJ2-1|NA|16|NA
TGCGCCAGCAGCGCTCGGGGGGCCGACTCCTACAATGAGCAGTTCTTC
CASSARGADSYNEQFF
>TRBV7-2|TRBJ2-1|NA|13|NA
TGTGCCAGCAGCTTCGGAAGCGGGTATGAGCAGTTCTTC
CASSFGSGYEQFF
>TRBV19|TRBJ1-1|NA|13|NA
TGTGCCAGTAGTATAGTAGAAAACACTGAAGCTTTCTTT
CASSIVENTEAFF
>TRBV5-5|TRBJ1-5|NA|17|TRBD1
TGTGCCAGCAGCTTGAGGGACAGGGGAAATTACAATCAGCCCCAGCATTTT
CASSLRDRGNYNQPQHF
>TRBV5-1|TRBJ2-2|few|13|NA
TGCGCCAGCAGCTTCGCAGAAACCGGGGAGCTGTTTTTT
CASSFAETGELFF
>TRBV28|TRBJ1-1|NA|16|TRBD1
TGTGCCAGCAGTATCAGGACAGGTAGAGGGAACACTGAAGCTTTCTTT
CASSIRTGRGNTEAFF
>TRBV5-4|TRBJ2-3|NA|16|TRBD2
TGTGCCAGCAGCCATCAAGGGGGCGGGGGGGATGTTACGCAGTATTTT
CASSHQGGGGDVTQYF
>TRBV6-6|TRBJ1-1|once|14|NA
TGTGCCAGCAGTTACGACAGATCGAACACTGAAGCTTTCTTT
CASSYDRSNTEAFF
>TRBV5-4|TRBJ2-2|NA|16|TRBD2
TGTGCCAGCAGTTCACTAGCGGGGACGAACACCGGGGAGCTGTTTTTT
CASSSLAGTNTGELFF
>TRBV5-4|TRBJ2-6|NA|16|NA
TGTGCCAGCAGCTTGCCAGATAAATCTGGGGCCAACGTCCTGACTTTC
CASSLPDKSGANVLTF
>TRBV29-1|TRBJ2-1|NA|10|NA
TGCAGCGTTGGAGACAATGAGCAGTTCTTC
CSVGDNEQFF
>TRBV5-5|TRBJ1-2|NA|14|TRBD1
TGTGCCAGCAGGTTGGACACAGGGGGCCATGGCTACACCTTC
CASRLDTGGHGYTF
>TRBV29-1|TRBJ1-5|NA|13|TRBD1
TGCAGCGTTGTGACAGGGGAAAATCAGCCCCAGCATTTT
CSVVTGENQPQHF
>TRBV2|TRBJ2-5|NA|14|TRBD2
TGTGCCAGCAGCGGTGGGGGGGGTTCAGAGACCCAGTACTTC
CASSGGGGSETQYF
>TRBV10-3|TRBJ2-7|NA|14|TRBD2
TGTGCCATCAGCGGGACTAGCGGCTCCTACGAGCAGTACTTC
CAISGTSGSYEQYF
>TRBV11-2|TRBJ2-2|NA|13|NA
TGTGCCAGCAGCTTGAGTGTAGTAGGGGAGCTGTTTTTT
CASSLSVVGELFF
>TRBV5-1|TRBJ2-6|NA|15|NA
TGCGCCAGCAGCTTGGGCGGCTCTGGGGCCAACGTCCTGACTTTC
CASSLGGSGANVLTF
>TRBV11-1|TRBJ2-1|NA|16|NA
TGTGCCAGCAGCTCTGGGGTCGGCAGGGGGGTCAATGAGCAGTTCTTC
CASSSGVGRGVNEQFF
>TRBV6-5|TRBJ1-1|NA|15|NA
TGTGCCAGCACCTCACCCCAGGGAAGCAACACTGAAGCTTTCTTT
CASTSPQGSNTEAFF
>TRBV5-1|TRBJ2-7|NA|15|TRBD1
TGCGCCAGCAGCTATGCCCGGGACAGCTCCTACGAGCAGTACTTC
CASSYARDSSYEQYF
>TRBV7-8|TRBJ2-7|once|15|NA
TGTGCCAGCAGCCTCCTTCCTGGGGGGGCGTCCGAGCAGTACTTC
CASSLLPGGASEQYF
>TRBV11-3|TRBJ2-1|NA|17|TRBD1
TGTGCCAGCAGCTCAACCCGGACAGGGGTGTCCTACAATGAGCAGTTCTTC
CASSSTRTGVSYNEQFF
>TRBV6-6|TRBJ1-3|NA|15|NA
TGTGCCAGCAGTTTACCCACGGGATCTGGAAACACCATATATTTT
CASSLPTGSGNTIYF
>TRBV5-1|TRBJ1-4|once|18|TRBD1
TGCGCCAGCAGCTTAAAGACAGGGGGGAGGGCAACTAATGAAAAACTGTTTTTT
CASSLKTGGRATNEKLFF
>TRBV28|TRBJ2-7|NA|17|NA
TGTGCCAGCAGTCCCAACCTCGGACTTGGAGGTTCCTACGAGCAGTACTTC
CASSPNLGLGGSYEQYF
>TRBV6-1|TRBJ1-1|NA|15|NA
TGTGCCAGCAGTGAAGCCTACTCAGGTGGCACTGAAGCTTTCTTT
CASSEAYSGGTEAFF
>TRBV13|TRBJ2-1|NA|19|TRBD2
TGTGCCAGCAGCCCGATGAGGACTAGCGGGGGCAGCTCCTACAATGAGCAGTTCTTC
CASSPMRTSGGSSYNEQFF
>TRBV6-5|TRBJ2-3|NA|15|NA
TGTGCCAGCAGCCTTGACAACCCTAGCACAGATACGCAGTATTTT
CASSLDNPSTDTQYF
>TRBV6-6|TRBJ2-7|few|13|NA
TGTGCCAGCAGTTACTCAACTAGCTACGAGCAGTACTTC
CASSYSTSYEQYF
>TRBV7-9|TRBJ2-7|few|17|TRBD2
TGTGCCAGCAGCCCGGGACTAGCGGGGGGCTATACCTACGAGCAGTACTTC
CASSPGLAGGYTYEQYF
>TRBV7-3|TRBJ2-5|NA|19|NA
TGTGCCAGCAGCTTACATCGGCGTGGGGCACAGGGATCCCAAGAGACCCAGTACTTC
CASSLHRRGAQGSQETQYF